This T cell receptor beta chain was captured in a study of cytomegalovirus exposure and HLA in healthy donors. Study-wide results and limits: Association with HLA alleles at 0.05 false discovery rate was found for 16,951 TCR beta sequences in a later analysis.

In the case of this clone: What it binds is unknown.

The PCR contained 60 Vbeta and 13 Jbeta primers. The data were produced by immunoSEQ multiplex PCR, yet TCRdb's version contains in-frame clones alone and is incomplete. The sample lists some 92,000 clones, 70% to 80% seen once, with roughly 11% in the top ten. The sequencing sample was made of PBMCs. This sequence originates from a man aged 18 to 35 in good health and CMV-seropositive.

CDR3 region: CASTQGVSYEQYF. CDR3 nucleotides: TGTGCCAGCACTCAGGGGGTCTCCTACGAGCAGTACTTC. The J gene is TRBJ2-7, the V gene TRBV6-6; 7 bases fit TRBD1. The germline V gene has CDR1 MNHNY and CDR2 SVGAGI (reference sequence). Trimming removed 7 bases from V and 0 bases from J; junction bases left unmatched: 3. The CDR3 has 13 residues.